This entry is about one TCR beta chain. Its antigen is unknown. Base qualities are not recorded, but no much larger clone differs from it by a single base. The CDR3 runs 13 amino acids, cysteine and phenylalanine included. The DNA shown is the 39-base CDR3, in frame from base 1. Looking up the germline V gene (reference sequence) yields CDR1 DFQATT and CDR2 SNEGSKA. V drops 3 bases and J drops 2 bases, leaving 10 bases in between. The library relied on 5' RACE. The sample was run on an Illumina HiSeq 2500. The second PCR ran for about 7 to 11 cycles and used a J-beta primer mix along with a sample-barcoded 5' primer. Each TCR beta cDNA molecule received a unique molecular identifier from a template-switch 5' adaptor carrying 12 random nucleotides. At least 2.5 million CDR3-containing paired-end reads were obtained from each sample. The Mint cDNA synthesis kit, primed by a TRBC-specific oligonucleotide, was used to synthesize first-strand cDNA from all RNA. All cDNA was treated with uracil-DNA glycosylase and then went through a first 18-cycle PCR with the universal primers M1SS and BC2_uni_R. The authors processed their data as follows. Normalization of each sample was performed by random selection of 1 million high-quality reads, each carrying a distinct molecular identifier. Reads with shared molecular identifiers were discarded instead of being binned into consensus sequences. MiTCR, run with a Q25 quality threshold and the strictest error-elimination algorithm, handled CDR3 identification, clonotype clustering and error correction. A nonparametric unseen species model using Euler transformation provided a lower-bound estimate of total TCR beta diversity. TCRdb trimmed public reads at Q25 via fastp, called clones via MiXCR and kept in-frame beta chains. Every entry covers one CDR3 protein and lists the most common genes and DNA from its rows. TCRdb, not the authors, supplied the V and J calls. The sample table shows roughly 1,500,000 distinct CDR3 sequences, and around 35% are seen once. The top ten clonotypes cover about 10% of the sample.

The roughly 39 donors, aged about 6 to 90 years, were systemically healthy Caucasian individuals from Russia. Each donor gave ten milliliters of peripheral blood, collected into EDTA-treated Vacutainer tubes. PBMCs were isolated by Ficoll-Paque density-gradient centrifugation, with at least 7 million obtained per sample. Total RNA, at least 6 micrograms per sample, was extracted from PBMCs with Trizol reagent. Naive CD45RAhigh/CD27high T cell percentages were measured by flow cytometry on a PBMC aliquot from every donor. This record comes from a study of blood T cells in healthy people across ages (dated by TCRdb to between 2014 and 2017). At the level of the whole study: In model experiments, roughly one uniquely barcoded TCR beta cDNA molecule per two T cells was captured by template switching. Using deep sequencing normalized with unique cDNA molecular identifiers, the study measured how TCR beta repertoire diversity changes with age. The donors were divided into four age groups: young (average around 15 years), middle-aged (over 35), aged (approximately 62) and long-lived (roughly 82). To avoid experimental bias, donors of different ages were distributed randomly across sequencing lanes. For two donors (one aged 18 to 30 and one aged 80 or older), the study analyzed two additional independent replicas of 1 million unique cDNA reads from the same blood draw.

Broader findings and caveats from the paper: Observed TCR beta diversity correlated strongly with the percentage of naive T cells measured by flow cytometry. As age increased, observed TCR beta diversity per million T cells dropped in a roughly linear way, and a significant reduction was already evident by age approximately 40. Compared with the aged group, the long-lived group had more naive CD4+ T cells, fewer expanded clones and increased TCR diversity, suggesting age selection. Because donor CMV infection status was unknown, age-related changes in expanded clonotypes were potentially confounded. Conclusive comparison of naive and antigen-experienced compartments was prevented by the profiling of bulk unsorted PBMCs. Total diversity estimates from one million sequenced T cells were considered lower bounds and underestimates.

Recombination linked TRBV20-1 to TRBJ2-5; TRBD2 is perhaps the D gene, given 5 matching bases. The sequenced sample was blood. This clonotype originated in a woman under 40 in good health. The nucleotides are TGCAGTGCTAGCATGAGCGGTCAAGAGACCCAGTACTTC. The resulting protein is CSASMSGQETQYF.